Given below is one T cell receptor beta chain in context. These data are taken from a study of blood T cell repertoires in COVID-19. About the study: Donors in the United States, Italy and Spain gave samples during acute or convalescent COVID-19.

V lost 3 bases and J lost 5, with 9 bases in between. CDR3 length equals 13 residues. Authors' data handling: Quantification of nucleated cells was approximated via reference gene primer amplification. The assay was immunoSEQ multiplex PCR, and TCRdb's table has in-frame clones only and misses some. For V, J and clone size, that table is used; D and trimming come from the DNA. The table lists tens of thousands of clones, 85% to 90% of them singletons. Sequenced material: peripheral blood. The sequence came from a human donor in a cohort sampled during active COVID-19. The V and J genes are TRBV12-3 or TRBV12-4 and TRBJ2-3; D uncertain. The CDR3 loop reads CASSFAGEDTQYF. CDR3 sequence (DNA): TGTGCCAGCAGTTTCGCCGGAGAAGATACGCAGTATTTT.